This record concerns one T cell receptor beta chain sequence. This CDR3 has 14 amino acids. The germline V gene encodes CDR1 SNHLY and CDR2 FYNNEI. Trimming cost V 6 bases and J 4 bases; bases outside gene matches: 8. Repertoires were generated with immunoSEQ multiplex PCR, while TCRdb's copy carries only in-frame clones and drops some. Among about 160,000 clones, 85% to 95% were seen once, and the ten largest hold roughly 8.4%. This entry belongs to a study of control samples from healthy donors and cancer patients. The genes are TRBV2 and TRBJ2-7; 8 bases are a match to TRBD1. This TCR was sampled from a woman in her 40s in good health. Sequenced: blood. CDR3 region: CASRRQGADYEQYF. The CDR3 bases are TGTGCCAGCAGGAGGCAGGGGGCAGATTACGAGCAGTACTTC.